The sequence of this TCR beta chain was determined in a study of T cell repertoires in cytomegalovirus infection. Overall study: Based on public TCR beta signatures, there were indications of CMV infection and of a matching HLA type.

This clonotype appeared a few times. Its target is unknown. TCRdb redid the calling of the reads with MiXCR, one entry per CDR3 protein. The sample yields 650,000 to 900,000 distinct CDR3 sequences, about 30% seen once. CDR3 length: 18 amino acids. The germline V and J ends were trimmed by 2 bases and 0 bases, with 17 bases remaining between them. Germline V gene data show CDR1 as SGHVS and CDR2 as FNYEAQ. This chain uses TRBV7-6 with TRBJ1-3; D not certain. The clonotype was recovered from a human donor in good health (CMV status not recorded). Some clones in this sample may be carry-over from other donors' samples. This specimen consisted of cultured CD8+ T cells from PBMCs, obtained from culture after CMV antigen stimulation. The CDR3 reads CASSLSVPSDFSGNTIYF. Here the CDR3 DNA reads TGTGCCAGCAGCTTATCCGTTCCAAGTGATTTCTCTGGAAACACCATATATTTT.